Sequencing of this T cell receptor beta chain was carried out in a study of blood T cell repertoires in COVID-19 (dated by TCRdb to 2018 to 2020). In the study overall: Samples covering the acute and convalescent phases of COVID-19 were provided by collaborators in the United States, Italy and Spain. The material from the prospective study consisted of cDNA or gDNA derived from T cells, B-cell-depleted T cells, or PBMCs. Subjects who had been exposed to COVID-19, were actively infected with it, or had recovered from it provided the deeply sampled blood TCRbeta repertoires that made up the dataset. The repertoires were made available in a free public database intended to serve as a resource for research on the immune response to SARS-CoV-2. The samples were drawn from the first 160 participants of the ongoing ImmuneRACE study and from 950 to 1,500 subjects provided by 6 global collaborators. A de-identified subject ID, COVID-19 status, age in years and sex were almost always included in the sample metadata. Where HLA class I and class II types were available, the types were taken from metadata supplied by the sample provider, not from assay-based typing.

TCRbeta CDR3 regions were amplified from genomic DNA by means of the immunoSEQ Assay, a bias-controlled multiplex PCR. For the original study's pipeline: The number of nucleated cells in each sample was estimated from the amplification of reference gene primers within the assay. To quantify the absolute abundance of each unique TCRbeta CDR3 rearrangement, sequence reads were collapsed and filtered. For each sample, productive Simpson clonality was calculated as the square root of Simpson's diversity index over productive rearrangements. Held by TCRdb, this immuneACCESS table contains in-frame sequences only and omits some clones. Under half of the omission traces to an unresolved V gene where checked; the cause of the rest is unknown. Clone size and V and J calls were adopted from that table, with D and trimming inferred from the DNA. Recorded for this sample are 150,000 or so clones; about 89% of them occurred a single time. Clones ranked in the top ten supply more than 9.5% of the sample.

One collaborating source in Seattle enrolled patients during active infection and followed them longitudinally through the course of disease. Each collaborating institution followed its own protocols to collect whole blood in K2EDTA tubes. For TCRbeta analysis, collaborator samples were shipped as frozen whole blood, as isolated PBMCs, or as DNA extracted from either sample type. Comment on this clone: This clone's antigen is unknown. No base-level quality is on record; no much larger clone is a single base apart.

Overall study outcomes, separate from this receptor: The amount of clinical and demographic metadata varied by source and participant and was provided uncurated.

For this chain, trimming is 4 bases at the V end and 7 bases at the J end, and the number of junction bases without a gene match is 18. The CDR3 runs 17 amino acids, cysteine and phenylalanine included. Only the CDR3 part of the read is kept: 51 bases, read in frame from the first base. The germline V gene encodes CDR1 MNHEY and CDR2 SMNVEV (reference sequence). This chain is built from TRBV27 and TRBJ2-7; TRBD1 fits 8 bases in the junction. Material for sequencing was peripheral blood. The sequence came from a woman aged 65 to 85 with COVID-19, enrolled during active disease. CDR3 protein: CASSSSRGDRRIKEQYF. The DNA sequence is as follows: TGTGCCAGCAGTTCGTCCAGGGGGGACAGGCGAATTAAAGAGCAGTACTTC.